A selection of T cell receptor beta chains follows, all from one sample in a study of cytomegalovirus exposure and HLA in healthy donors. Using immunoSEQ multiplex PCR, the repertoire was profiled, and TCRdb retains in-frame clones only, with some absent. The sample lists some 100,000 clones, roughly three quarters occurring once. The specimen sequenced was PBMCs. The receptors here all came from a man between 45 and 60 years old in good health and CMV-seropositive. CDR3s include the opening cysteine and the closing phenylalanine or tryptophan. The D gene is left open where the match is weak. A row's size may be missing; if present it is once, few, many or a size class.

clone_size	j_call	d_call	v_call	cdr3_aa
.	TRBJ1-6	TRBD1	TRBV6-1	CASSVDRPRANSPLHF
.	TRBJ2-3	TRBD2	TRBV13	CASSSAGGSSLYTDTQYF
.	TRBJ1-4	.	TRBV27	CASSSSRQGTLNEKLFF
.	TRBJ2-2	TRBD1	TRBV2	CASSNGQGSAGELFF
few	TRBJ2-2	TRBD2	TRBV9	CASSVAGGTGELFF
.	TRBJ2-1	.	TRBV6-5	CASSYVQGRNEQFF
.	TRBJ2-1	.	TRBV20-1	CSAVGNEQFF
once	TRBJ2-3	.	TRBV10-1	CASSEWQDTQYF
.	TRBJ2-5	.	TRBV9	CASRVERGSQETQYF
few	TRBJ1-4	TRBD1	TRBV5-1	CASSLGQGMAEKLFF
.	TRBJ2-2	TRBD1	TRBV7-6	CASSLEDRRVSGELFF
few	TRBJ1-2	.	TRBV6-1	CASRLRGQAGDTF
once	TRBJ1-1	TRBD1	TRBV6-5	CASSYSAGGGGTEAFF
.	TRBJ2-7	TRBD1	TRBV7-9	CASSPRQGAGYEQHF
.	TRBJ2-3	TRBD2	TRBV5-4	CASSLGYSGTGGDTQYF
few	TRBJ2-1	TRBD2	TRBV29-1	CSVDPMAGGQDEQFF
.	TRBJ2-5	TRBD1	TRBV29-1	CSVEGDSQETQYF
.	TRBJ1-6	TRBD1	TRBV19	CASSPRTGSLNSPLHF
.	TRBJ1-1	.	TRBV11-2	CASSSQGQTNTEAFF
.	TRBJ2-5	TRBD2	TRBV5-1	CASSSLKRPSGTTQETQYF
.	TRBJ2-3	.	TRBV29-1	CSVEDGGAGLPAATQYF
.	TRBJ1-2	TRBD1	TRBV7-9	CASSFPQTGGDGYTF
few	TRBJ2-3	.	TRBV9	CASSVGPEGDTQYF
.	TRBJ1-5	TRBD1	TRBV10-3	CASAGTGDNQPQHF
.	TRBJ1-5	.	TRBV19	CASSQQGNQPQHF
.	TRBJ2-6	.	TRBV4-3	CASSQVLSGWLEDGANVLTF
.	TRBJ1-4	.	TRBV5-6	CASSRTPNRATNEKLFF
.	TRBJ1-5	.	TRBV6-1	CASRQVYWLHF
.	TRBJ2-3	TRBD2	TRBV7-2	CAIEGGSGGRGDTQYF
few	TRBJ1-3	.	TRBV19	CAIDGGPGNTIYF
.	TRBJ1-3	TRBD1	TRBV18	CASSTGGNTIYF
few	TRBJ2-5	.	TRBV7-7	CASSLSLQETQYF
.	TRBJ2-2	TRBD2	TRBV19	CASSSRGGNFGTGELFF
.	TRBJ2-2	.	TRBV9	CASSVETGITGELFF
.	TRBJ2-5	.	TRBV4-1	CASSHGAGLYQETQYF
once	TRBJ1-2	TRBD1	TRBV2	CASSEGAGQGRVYGYTF
.	TRBJ2-6	.	TRBV18	CASSSVQVFSGANVLTF
few	TRBJ2-1	.	TRBV11-3	CASSLGDTSGNEQFF
.	TRBJ2-7	TRBD1	TRBV6-6	CASSYRTGYEQYF
once	TRBJ2-2	.	TRBV7-7	CASSPRGFGTGELFF
.	TRBJ2-1	TRBD2	TRBV7-8	CASSLGGLAGFNEQFF